These 26 T cell receptor beta chains share one sample of origin, sequenced in a study of early T cells in non-severe SARS-CoV-2 infection. TCRdb recomputed calls from the 5' RACE reads with MiXCR, one row per CDR3 protein. Counted here are 25,000 to 35,000 distinct CDR3 sequences, around 5% occurring once; the ten biggest clones make up approximately 2.4%. Sequenced sample: whole blood. Every receptor here comes from an adult who was a healthcare worker with PCR-confirmed SARS-CoV-2 infection or an uninfected control (not recorded which).

This clonotype was recorded a few times. This chain connects TRBV6-5 to TRBJ2-7; 8 bases agree with TRBD1. V was clipped by 0 bases and J by 7 bases; unmatched bases: 5. The CDR3 is 14 residues long. CDR1 is MNHEY, CDR2 SVGAGI, per germline. The CDR3 region is CASSYSRGLGEQYF. CDR3 in DNA: TGTGCCAGCAGTTACTCCAGGGGGCTAGGAGAGCAGTACTTC.

This clonotype was detected ten times or more. The chain employs TRBV7-6 and TRBJ2-5; D remains ambiguous. Trimming stripped 2 bases from V and 1 base from J, with 5 bases between. The V gene's germline CDR1 is SGHVS and CDR2 FNYEAQ. This CDR3 spans 13 amino acids. CDR3 nucleotide sequence: TGTGCCAGCAGCTTATGGGGCCAAGAGACCCAGTACTTC. It specifies CASSLWGQETQYF.

This chain joins TRBV4-2 and TRBJ2-3; D is unclear. Germline loops: CDR1 LGHNA, CDR2 YNFKEQ. Trimming removed 0 bases from V and 2 bases from J, with 6 bases in between. This CDR3 contains 14 residues. The CDR3 sequence: CASSQDETTDTQYF. CDR3 nucleotides: TGTGCCAGCAGCCAAGATGAAACCACAGATACGCAGTATTTT.

Judged by abundance, this clonotype is medium-sized. The DNA for the CDR3 is TGTGCCAGCAGCTTAGCCGACAGGCAGCCCCAGCATTTT. Translation: CASSLADRQPQHF. The rearrangement links TRBV7-8 to TRBJ1-5, with D possibly being TRBD1 (6 bases). Looked up from germline, CDR1 is SGHVS and CDR2 is FQNEAQ. This CDR3 spans 13 amino acids. The V and J ends lost 0 bases and 7 bases respectively, with 7 bases between them.

This clonotype has at least ten counts. V gene TRBV27 combines with J gene TRBJ2-2, with TRBD2 matching over 7 bases. The trim removed 4 bases at V and 4 bases at J, leaving 3 bases unmatched. Looked up from germline, CDR1 is MNHEY and CDR2 is SMNVEV (reference sequence). The CDR3 spans 14 residues. The DNA for the CDR3 is TGTGCCAGCAGTTCGGGGGGACCCACCGGGGAGCTGTTTTTT. Its protein is CASSSGGPTGELFF.

This clonotype is deemed medium-sized (0.01 to 0.1%). This chain connects TRBV7-9 to TRBJ1-1; D is possibly TRBD1 (5 bases). Trimming took off 6 bases at V and 4 bases at J, with 12 bases between the two ends. Germline V gene sequence: CDR1 SEHNR, CDR2 FQNEAQ (reference sequence). The CDR3 covers 13 residues. CDR3 coding DNA: TGTGCCAGCAGTTATACGAGGGGCACTGAAGCTTTCTTT. It codes for CASSYTRGTEAFF.

This chain joins TRBV7-9 and TRBJ2-1, with D perhaps matching TRBD2 (5 bases). Trimming took 6 bases from V and 8 from J, leaving 17 bases between them. CDR1 SEHNR and CDR2 FQNEAQ come from the germline V gene (reference sequence). This CDR3 is built from 14 residues. In nucleotides, the CDR3 is TGTGCCAGCAGACCTTTTTTAGCGTCGGATGAGCAGTTCTTC. Residues: CASRPFLASDEQFF. The whole variable domain, remainder taken from reference TRBV7-9 and TRBJ2-1, is DTGVSQNPRHKITKRGQNVTFRCDPISEHNRLYWYRQTLGQGPEFLTYFQNEAQLEKSRLLSDRFSAERPKGSFSTLEIQRTEQGDSAMYLCASRPFLASDEQFFGPGTRLTVL.

This clonotype has at least ten counts. CDR3 sequence reads: CASSAAGGRETQYF. DNA of the CDR3: TGCGCCAGCAGTGCGGCGGGGGGCAGGGAGACCCAGTACTTC. This chain connects TRBV10-1 to TRBJ2-5; 8 bases are a match to TRBD2. The CDR3 is made up of 14 amino acids. Trimming at V came to 4 bases and at J to 5 bases, leaving 6 bases not matched to a gene. Germline CDR1 is WNHNN and CDR2 is SYGVQD (reference sequence).

Remarks on this clonotype: Germline and junction disagree at one end, which may indicate a read error. The CDR3 coding sequence is TGTGCCAGCAGTTACTCGAGGTTGGTCTTCCAAAAGACCCAGTACTTC. Amino acids: CASSYSRLVFQKTQYF. The chain recombines TRBV6-5 with TRBJ2-5; D remains unclear. Germline assignment: CDR1 MNHEY and CDR2 SVGAGI. This CDR3 is 16 amino acids long.

This clonotype has ten or more counts. The gene calls are TRBV21-1 and TRBJ2-7. TRBV21-1 is termed a pseudogene. This CDR3 is 17 amino acids long. The CDR3 spells CASSNTVGPIGSYEQYF. Here the CDR3 DNA reads TGTGCCAGCAGCAACACCGTAGGACCGATCGGATCCTACGAGCAGTACTTC.

This clonotype was detected many times. The V call is TRBV7-8, the J call TRBJ2-7; 9 bases are a match to TRBD2. Germline assignment: CDR1 SGHVS and CDR2 FQNEAQ. This CDR3 comprises 17 residues. The J segment lost 2 bases and the V segment lost 5 bases, leaving 13 bases of the junction unmatched. The CDR3 spells CASSDIPSGNIPYEQYF. CDR3 coding DNA: TGTGCCAGCAGCGACATCCCTAGCGGGAATATTCCCTACGAGCAGTACTTC.

This clonotype has only a few counts. This sequence joins TRBV12-3 or TRBV12-4 and TRBJ2-2; D possibly corresponds to TRBD1 (6 bases). CDR3 length equals 16 residues. Between the trimmed V and J ends, which lost 6 bases and 6 bases, there was a span of 20 bases. The CDR3 loop reads CASRGRDTQRAGELFF. The DNA for the CDR3 is TGTGCCAGCAGGGGACGGGACACCCAAAGGGCCGGGGAGCTGTTTTTT.

The sample holds a few counts of this clonotype. The chain combines TRBV29-1 with TRBJ1-1; D is uncertain. Germline V gene lookup returns CDR1 SQVTM and CDR2 ANQGSEA. The CDR3 runs to 10 residues. V lost 7 bases and J 6 bases, leaving 9 bases between the germline ends. CDR3 in amino acids: CSARISEAFF. In DNA form, the CDR3 reads TGCAGCGCCCGGATTTCTGAAGCTTTCTTT. The variable domain in full, completed from reference TRBV29-1 and TRBJ1-1, reads SAVISQKPSRDICQRGTSLTIQCQVDSQVTMMFWYRQQPGQSLTLIATANQGSEATYESGFVIDKFPISRPNLTFSTLTVSNMSPEDSSIYLCSARISEAFFGQGTRLTVV.

This clonotype was counted many times. This chain links TRBV29-1 with TRBJ2-3; 14 bases map to TRBD2. Germline assignment: CDR1 SQVTM and CDR2 ANQGSEA. The CDR3 is 17 amino acids. V lost 4 bases and J lost 2; bases outside the gene matches: 8. The CDR3 is CSVVAGTSGSYTDTQYF. The CDR3, as DNA: TGCAGCGTTGTGGCCGGGACTAGCGGGAGTTACACAGATACGCAGTATTTT.

In this sample, this clonotype is medium-sized. V and J are TRBV12-3 or TRBV12-4 and TRBJ1-1; D remains unclear. The length of the CDR3 is 13 residues. V gave up 3 bases and J gave up 8 bases, with 13 bases separating them. The CDR3 spells CASSLGGSSEAFF. The CDR3 DNA sequence: TGTGCCAGCAGTTTGGGAGGGAGTAGCGAAGCTTTCTTT.

This clonotype was seen a handful of times. The gene calls are TRBV7-2 and TRBJ2-7, with D maybe TRBD1 (5 bases). Trimming removed 4 bases from V and 2 bases from J, with 12 bases in between. Germline values: CDR1 SGHTA, CDR2 FQGNSA. The CDR3 loop spans 14 amino acids. The CDR3 bases are TGTGCCAGCAGCTCCAGGGCAGCCGCCTACGAGCAGTACTTC. Translation gives CASSSRAAAYEQYF. Variable domain in full (rest from reference TRBV7-2 and TRBJ2-7): GAGVSQSPSNKVTEKGKDVELRCDPISGHTALYWYRQSLGQGLEFLIYFQGNSAPDKSGLPSDRFSAERTGGSVSTLTIQRTQQEDSAVYLCASSSRAAAYEQYFGPGTRLTVT.

In its sample, this clonotype was seen many times. The chain couples TRBV18 to TRBJ1-1; the match to TRBD1 covers 8 bases. This CDR3 has 15 amino acids. The trim removed 3 bases at V and 1 base at J, leaving 4 bases unmatched. In germline, CDR1 is KGHSH, CDR2 LQKENI. For the CDR3, the DNA is TGTGCCAGCTCACCGGGGACAGGAGCGAACACTGAAGCTTTCTTT. Protein sequence: CASSPGTGANTEAFF.

This clonotype was picked up a small number of times. This chain connects TRBV11-2 to TRBJ2-2; 8 bases map to TRBD1. The CDR3 contains 15 residues. V lost 5 bases, J lost 7 bases, and 9 bases stayed unmatched. The V gene's germline CDR1 is SGHAT and CDR2 FQNNGV. The DNA for the CDR3 is TGTGCCAGCAGCCCAGGCAGGGGGCGATACGGGGAGCTGTTTTTT. Its translation: CASSPGRGRYGELFF. The full variable domain, in which reference TRBV11-2 and TRBJ2-2 provide the parts outside the CDR3, is EAGVAQSPRYKIIEKRQSVAFWCNPISGHATLYWYQQILGQGPKLLIQFQNNGVVDDSQLPKDRFSAERLKGVDSTLKIQPAKLEDSAVYLCASSPGRGRYGELFFGEGSRLTVL.

The rearrangement links TRBV23-1 to TRBJ2-5; TRBD2 matches 7 bases. TRBV23-1 is an ORF, with its function uncertain. The trim removed 0 bases at V and 3 bases at J, leaving 10 bases unmatched. The CDR3 consists of 17 residues. CDR3 DNA sequence: TGCGCCAGCAGTCAATCGAAAAGGGCTAGCGGCAAAGAGACCCAGTACTTC. This translates into CASSQSKRASGKETQYF.

At least ten counts were recorded for this clonotype. This chain connects TRBV10-2 to TRBJ2-3; D not certain. With 10 bases removed from V and 2 bases from J, the gap between germline ends came to 19 bases. The germline V gene encodes CDR1 WSHSY and CDR2 SAAADI. The CDR3 loop spans 15 amino acids. CDR3 coding DNA: TGCGCCACCCTCGACTCCTTCCCCCCCACAGATACGCAGTATTTT. It translates to CATLDSFPPTDTQYF.

Many counts were recorded for this clonotype. The chain links TRBV29-1 to TRBJ2-3; D is undetermined. This CDR3 contains 15 residues. Trimming cost V 1 base and J 4 bases, with 15 bases left between them. The germline V gene has CDR1 SQVTM and CDR2 ANQGSEA. CDR3 coding DNA: TGCAGCGTTGAAGGAGTAGTCTCTTCCCCAGATACGCAGTATTTT. Translated, it gives CSVEGVVSSPDTQYF.

This clonotype was observed at least ten times. The chain uses TRBV5-4 and TRBJ2-5; unclear D gene. The CDR3 extends over 13 amino acids. Germline CDR1 SGHNT, CDR2 YYREEE (reference sequence). The germline V and J ends were trimmed by 4 bases and 8 bases, with 15 bases remaining between them. CDR3 region: CASSQRQRETQYF. The CDR3, as DNA: TGTGCCAGCAGCCAACGCCAGCGCGAAACCCAGTACTTC.

The CDR3 loop is CASSPELAGREQFF. The DNA of the CDR3 is TGTGCCAGCTCACCAGAACTAGCGGGCCGGGAGCAGTTCTTC. V and J are TRBV18 and TRBJ2-1, with TRBD2 matching over 9 bases. This CDR3 has 14 amino acids. CDR1 is KGHSH, CDR2 LQKENI, per germline. V gave up 2 bases and J gave up 10 bases; unmatched junction bases: 6.

The chain couples TRBV2 to TRBJ2-7, with 8 bases that match TRBD1. Unmatched junction bases numbered 10, after V lost 4 bases and J lost 5 bases. The germline gives CDR1 SNHLY, CDR2 FYNNEI. The CDR3 has 15 residues. The CDR3 bases are TGTGCCAGCAGTGTCTCCTCAGGGGGCTGGGACGAGCAGTACTTC. Protein sequence: CASSVSSGGWDEQYF.

This clonotype was found a few times. J is TRBJ1-6 and V is TRBV12-3 or TRBV12-4; the D is unclear. V dropped 6 bases and J dropped 5 bases, with 11 bases sitting between them. The length of the CDR3 is 14 residues. The DNA for the CDR3 is TGTGCCAGCAGCCGGAGGACCCATAATTCACCCCTCCACTTT. Protein: CASSRRTHNSPLHF.

This clonotype was picked up one time. The chain's CDR3 is CASLAQLNEQFF. The CDR3 coding sequence is TGTGCCAGCCTCGCACAACTCAATGAGCAGTTCTTC. The rearrangement joins TRBV28 to TRBJ2-1; D not resolved. Germline-derived CDR1 and CDR2 are MDHEN and SYDVKM. CDR3 size: 12 residues. V was shortened by 8 bases and J by 6 bases, with 11 bases between the two germline ends.